A single sample gave rise to the 18 T cell receptor beta chains below, sequenced in a study of T cell repertoires in cytomegalovirus infection. TCRdb used MiXCR to reprocess the reads, holding one entry per CDR3 protein. The sample yields approximately 300,000 distinct CDR3 sequences, roughly 25% seen once. No antigen has been assigned to these receptors. This sample comprised cultured PBMCs, obtained from culture after CMV antigen stimulation. These receptors came from a human donor in good health (CMV status not recorded). Some clones in this sample may be carry-over from other donors' samples.

This clonotype has ten or more counts. This chain uses TRBV11-2 with TRBJ1-1; D is undetermined. Germline values: CDR1 SGHAT, CDR2 FQNNGV. V was trimmed by 0 bases and J by 3 bases, leaving 5 bases between them. The CDR3 loop spans 13 amino acids. In nucleotides, the CDR3 is TGTGCCAGCAGCTTAGACAGAGACACTGAAGCTTTCTTT. Translation gives CASSLDRDTEAFF.

CDR3 coding DNA: TGTGCCAGCAGTCTTCGGGACAAGTATTCACCCCTCCACTTT. It codes for CASSLRDKYSPLHF. The genes are TRBV6-1 and TRBJ1-6, with D perhaps matching TRBD1 (6 bases). CDR1 is MNHNS and CDR2 is SASEGT in the germline V gene. V was trimmed by 5 bases and J by 8 bases, leaving 13 bases between them. The CDR3 extends over 14 amino acids.

As to this clonotype: With a much larger clone just one base away, this may be a read error. The chain links TRBV6-6 to TRBJ2-5; D is unclear. CDR3 length: 10 amino acids. Germline CDR1 is MNHNY and CDR2 is SVGAGI (reference sequence). Trimming pared 6 bases from V and 5 bases from J, leaving 4 bases between. CDR3 coding DNA: TGTGCCAGCAGAGCGGAGACCCAGTACTTC. It is translated as CASRAETQYF.

In its sample, this clonotype was seen a few times. The J gene is TRBJ1-2, the V gene TRBV6-2 or TRBV6-3, with 7 positions matching TRBD1. Per germline, CDR1 MNHEY and CDR2 SVGEGT. The CDR3 has 12 residues. V was clipped by 8 bases and J by 8 bases; unmatched bases: 8. In DNA form, the CDR3 reads TGTGCCAGCCGGACAGGCAGTCGGGGCTACACCTTC. This sequence encodes CASRTGSRGYTF.

This clonotype occurred a few times. This chain links TRBV18 with TRBJ2-3, with a weak D call TRBD1 (6 bases). V lost 0 bases and J 0 bases, leaving 13 bases between the germline ends. The CDR3 is 17 amino acids. The germline gives CDR1 KGHSH, CDR2 LQKENI. CDR3 sequence: CASSPPGTSTSTDTQYF. Written as DNA, the CDR3 is TGTGCCAGCTCACCACCCGGGACATCTACTAGCACAGATACGCAGTATTTT.

Many counts were recorded for this clonotype. This chain links TRBV7-8 with TRBJ2-1; TRBD2 might be the D (6 bases). This CDR3 spans 16 amino acids. Trimming left V 5 bases short and J 2 bases short, with 16 bases between. Germline loops: CDR1 SGHVS, CDR2 FQNEAQ. In DNA form, the CDR3 reads TGTGCCAGCAGCGCACTAGCTATCTTGCCCTACAATGAGCAGTTCTTC. Encoded protein: CASSALAILPYNEQFF.

J is TRBJ2-5 and V is TRBV7-2; D ambiguous. V was pared by 5 bases and J by 5 bases, with 6 bases between. There are 11 residues in the CDR3. CDR1 is SGHTA, CDR2 FQGNSA, per germline. The CDR3 sequence: CASSGLETQYF. The DNA of the CDR3 is TGTGCCAGCAGCGGTCTGGAGACCCAGTACTTC.

The table lists this clonotype with many counts. The V and J genes are TRBV7-2 and TRBJ2-2; D could derive from TRBD1 or TRBD2 (5 bases each). Germline assignment: CDR1 SGHTA and CDR2 FQGNSA. This CDR3 spans 17 amino acids. V was shortened by 0 bases and J by 5 bases, with 16 bases between the two germline ends. Here the CDR3 reads CASSLASGTTRTGELFF. CDR3 nucleotide sequence: TGTGCCAGCAGCTTAGCTTCGGGGACGACAAGGACCGGGGAGCTGTTTTTT.

This chain links TRBV25-1 with TRBJ1-3, with 10 bases that match TRBD1. Germline V gene sequence: CDR1 MGHDK, CDR2 SYGVNS. This CDR3 is 15 amino acids long. The V segment lost 5 bases and the J segment 5 bases; nucleotides outside the gene matches: 6. CDR3 loop: CASSQPGQGRNTIYF. Written as DNA, the CDR3 is TGTGCCAGCAGTCAACCGGGACAGGGGCGAAACACCATATATTTT.

This chain connects TRBV6-1 to TRBJ1-5; no clear D gene. Trimming pared 0 bases from V and 6 bases from J, leaving 6 bases between. The CDR3 is 13 residues long. In germline, CDR1 is MNHNS, CDR2 SASEGT. CDR3 sequence (DNA): TGTGCCAGCAGTGAAGCCGGGGTTCAGCCCCAGCATTTT. It translates to CASSEAGVQPQHF.

This clonotype was observed a few times. This chain connects TRBV7-8 to TRBJ2-7; the D gene is possibly TRBD1 (6 bases). From germline, CDR1 is SGHVS and CDR2 FQNEAQ. The CDR3 sequence is 14 residues long. The V and J ends lost 2 bases and 2 bases respectively, with 10 bases between them. The CDR3 DNA reads TGTGCCAGCAGCTTATTAGGGGGACCCTACGAGCAGTACGTC. This translates into CASSLLGGPYEQYV.

This clonotype was counted at least ten times. The chain links TRBV7-2 to TRBJ2-2; 8 bases agree with TRBD2. This CDR3 is 13 amino acids long. Germline CDR1 reads SGHTA; CDR2 reads FQGNSA. Germline trimming cut 8 bases from V and 6 bases from J; bases unmatched to any gene: 5. CDR3 region: CASSGGMAGELFF. The CDR3 DNA sequence: TGTGCCAGCTCGGGGGGGATGGCCGGGGAGCTGTTTTTT.

The chain joins TRBV12-3 or TRBV12-4 to TRBJ2-2; possibly TRBD1 or TRBD2 for D (5 bases each). This CDR3 is built from 14 residues. Trimming shortened V by 5 bases and J by 4 bases, and 11 bases separated the two germline ends. This CDR3 is CASSLGDLTGELFF. Here the CDR3 DNA reads TGTGCCAGCAGTCTAGGGGACCTCACCGGGGAGCTGTTTTTT.

This clonotype occurred a few times. J is TRBJ1-5 and V is TRBV12-3 or TRBV12-4; no firm D call. V gave up 1 base and J gave up 3 bases, with 13 bases separating them. CDR3 length equals 16 residues. The CDR3 DNA is TGTGCCAGCAGTTTAGGCGCGCCCGGTAACAATCAGCCCCAGCATTTT. Protein: CASSLGAPGNNQPQHF.

Comment on this clonotype: One end of the junction varies from germline; a read error may be responsible. The CDR3 sequence: CAWNRDLTTPLF. CDR3 DNA: TGTGCCTGGAATCGGGATCTTACAACGCCTTTATTC. The chain couples TRBV30 to TRBJ1-2; D gene uncertain. There are 12 residues in the CDR3. The germline CDR1 and CDR2 sequences are GTSNPN and SVGIG (reference sequence).

The genes are TRBV28 and TRBJ2-5, with D uncertain. The germline V and J ends were trimmed by 8 bases and 3 bases, with 28 bases remaining between them. The CDR3 contains 18 residues. Germline CDR1 MDHEN, CDR2 SYDVKM. CDR3 coding DNA: TGTGCCAGCGGAAATTCCAACTTTAGGGAACCCAAAAAAGAGACCCAGTACTTC. It translates to CASGNSNFREPKKETQYF. The variable domain in full, with the rest retrieved from reference TRBV28 and TRBJ2-5, is DVKVTQSSRYLVKRTGEKVFLECVQDMDHENMFWYRQDPGLGLRLIYFSYDVKMKEKGDIPEGYSVSREKKERFSLILESASTNQTSMYLCASGNSNFREPKKETQYFGPGTRLLVL.

The V and J genes are TRBV27 and TRBJ2-3; a possible D gene is TRBD1 (6 bases). The CDR3 loop spans 15 amino acids. Trimming shortened V by 4 bases and J by 2 bases, and 13 bases separated the two germline ends. Germline V gene sequence: CDR1 MNHEY, CDR2 SMNVEV (reference sequence). The CDR3 here is CASSSAGQHTDTQYF. In nucleotides, the CDR3 is TGTGCCAGCAGTTCCGCAGGACAGCACACAGATACGCAGTATTTT.

The CDR3 loop is CASLSGNAKNIQYF. CDR3 bases: TGTGCCAGCCTTAGCGGGAATGCCAAAAACATTCAGTACTTC. The genes are TRBV6-6 and TRBJ2-4, with 8 positions matching TRBD2. CDR3 size: 14 residues. The germline gives CDR1 MNHNY, CDR2 SVGAGI (reference sequence). V lost 8 bases, J lost 1 base, and 4 bases stayed unmatched.